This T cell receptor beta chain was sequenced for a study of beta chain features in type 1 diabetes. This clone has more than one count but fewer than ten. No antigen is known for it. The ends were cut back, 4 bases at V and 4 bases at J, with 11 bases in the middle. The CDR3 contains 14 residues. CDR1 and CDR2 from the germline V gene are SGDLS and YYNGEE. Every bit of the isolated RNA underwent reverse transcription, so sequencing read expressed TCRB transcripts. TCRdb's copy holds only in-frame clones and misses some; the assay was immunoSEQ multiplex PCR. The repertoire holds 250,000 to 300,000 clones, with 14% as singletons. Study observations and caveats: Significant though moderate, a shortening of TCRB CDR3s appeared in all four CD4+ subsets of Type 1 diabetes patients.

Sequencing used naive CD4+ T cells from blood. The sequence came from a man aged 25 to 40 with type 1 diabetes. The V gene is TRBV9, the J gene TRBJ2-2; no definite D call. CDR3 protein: CASSPESLTGELFF. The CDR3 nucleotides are TGTGCCAGCAGCCCCGAGTCACTCACCGGGGAGCTGTTTTTT.